One sample yielded the 31 T cell receptor beta chains listed below, sequenced in a study of T cells in narcolepsy. The data were produced by immunoSEQ multiplex PCR, yet TCRdb's version contains in-frame clones alone and is incomplete. The table records 27,000 or so clones, 86% of them present only once. Sequences were obtained from CD45RA- memory CD4+ T cells from PBMCs. These receptors were taken from a human donor with narcolepsy.

The V and J genes are TRBV4-1 and TRBJ1-1; maybe TRBD1 (6 bases). CDR1 and CDR2 (germline): MGHRA, YSYEKL. The CDR3 length is 13 residues. V was shortened by 8 bases and J by 4 bases, with 14 bases between the two germline ends. As DNA, the CDR3 is TGCGCCAGCGGGAAACAGGGACCCACTGAAGCTTTCTTT. This gives the protein CASGKQGPTEAFF.

The V call is TRBV5-1, the J call TRBJ2-3, with D maybe TRBD1 (6 bases). Germline CDR1 SGHRS, CDR2 YFSETQ. This CDR3 is built from 14 residues. Trimming took off 0 bases at V and 3 bases at J, with 8 bases between the two ends. The CDR3: CASSLEGVTDTQYF. DNA for the CDR3: TGCGCCAGCAGCTTGGAGGGGGTAACAGATACGCAGTATTTT.

The chain has TRBV5-1 and TRBJ2-3; maybe TRBD2 (5 bases). Trimming cost V 3 bases and J 3 bases, with 11 bases left between them. The CDR3 is made up of 14 amino acids. Germline lookup yields CDR1 SGHRS and CDR2 YFSETQ. DNA for the CDR3: TGCGCCAGCAGCTCCGGGGTGAGTACAGATACGCAGTATTTT. Encoded protein: CASSSGVSTDTQYF.

CDR3 in amino acids: CASSLENYGYTF. In DNA form, the CDR3 reads TGTGCCAGCAGCTTAGAAAACTATGGCTACACCTTC. J is TRBJ1-2 and V is TRBV7-2; no reliable D call. This CDR3 comprises 12 residues. Germline-derived CDR1 and CDR2 are SGHTA and FQGNSA. Trimming left V 1 base short and J 2 bases short, with 2 bases between.

The J gene is TRBJ1-2, the V gene TRBV9, with TRBD1 as a possible D gene (5 bases). V shed 4 bases and J shed 1 base, with 17 bases lying between them. Germline lookup yields CDR1 SGDLS and CDR2 YYNGEE. This CDR3 region has 16 residues. CDR3 loop: CASSPIGASGNYGYTF. The CDR3, as DNA: TGTGCCAGCAGCCCCATTGGGGCATCGGGTAACTATGGCTACACCTTC.

As for this clone: This CDR3 is missing its conserved last phenylalanine or tryptophan, likely due to a read error. The limits of the CDR3 on the DNA are not certain, so only TCRdb's listed CDR3 is given. CDR3: CASSPREE. The chain recombines TRBV5-1 with TRBJ2-7; the table's D call, TRBD1, was not checked against the DNA. With termini counted, the CDR3 has 8 amino acids. Germline V gene data show CDR1 as SGHRS and CDR2 as YFSETQ.

This clone was seen once. The chain combines TRBV5-3 with TRBJ2-2, with D possibly matching TRBD1 (6 bases). TRBV5-3 is identified as an open reading frame with a role that is uncertain. The CDR3 is 17 residues long. With 4 bases removed from V and 2 bases from J, the gap between germline ends came to 18 bases. The CDR3 DNA reads as TGTGCCAGAAGCCAACCCCTCGGGACAAAAAACACCGGGGAGCTGTTTTTT. Encoded protein: CARSQPLGTKNTGELFF.

The V and J genes are TRBV5-6 and TRBJ1-1; possibly TRBD1 for D (5 bases). The CDR3 spans 13 residues. V dropped 1 base and J dropped 9 bases, with 13 bases sitting between them. Germline CDR1 SGHDT, CDR2 YYEEEE. CDR3 in DNA: TGTGCCAGCAGCTTGCGGAGGGGCGAGAAAGCTTTCTTT. It is translated as CASSLRRGEKAFF.

The chain joins TRBV4-1 to TRBJ1-6, with D possibly TRBD1 on 6 matching bases. This CDR3 region has 16 residues. CDR1 is MGHRA, CDR2 YSYEKL, per germline. Trimming cost V 0 bases and J 7 bases, with 13 bases left between them. The CDR3 nucleotides read TGCGCCAGCAGCCAAGATGCCTCAGGGGTAAATTCACCCCTCCACTTT. Its protein product is CASSQDASGVNSPLHF.

The chain combines TRBV7-6 with TRBJ1-6, with D unclear. The length of the CDR3 is 15 residues. The germline gives CDR1 SGHVS, CDR2 FNYEAQ. With 7 bases removed from V and 8 bases from J, the gap between germline ends came to 18 bases. CDR3 loop: CASTKNPGVDSPLHF. The CDR3 nucleotides read TGTGCCAGCACCAAGAACCCTGGGGTGGATTCACCCCTCCACTTT.

The chain is built from TRBV5-1 and TRBJ2-5; 9 bases fit TRBD1. The length of the CDR3 is 14 residues. V trimming: 0 bases; J trimming: 4 bases; junction bases outside the gene matches: 1. Looked up from germline, CDR1 is SGHRS and CDR2 is YFSETQ. The CDR3 DNA follows: TGCGCCAGCAGCTTGGGGGGACAGGGAGAGACCCAGTACTTC. Its protein product is CASSLGGQGETQYF.

The chain links TRBV15 to TRBJ1-3; 8 bases agree with TRBD1. The CDR3 totals 20 residues. Germline V gene lookup returns CDR1 LNHNV and CDR2 YYDKDF (reference sequence). Trimming cost V 0 bases and J 4 bases; bases outside gene matches: 17. The CDR3, as DNA: TGTGCCACCAGCAGAGATCTGATTGCGGGTTGGACAGGGTGGGGAAACACCATATATTTT. It is translated as CATSRDLIAGWTGWGNTIYF.

The chain is built from TRBV5-4 and TRBJ2-1; TRBD1 might be the D (5 bases). The CDR3 contains 13 residues. Trimming took off 0 bases at V and 9 bases at J, with 10 bases between the two ends. Germline V CDR1 and CDR2: SGHNT, YYREEE (reference sequence). The CDR3 nucleotides read TGTGCCAGCAGCTTGGTAGGGGATGGTGAGCAGTTCTTC. Protein: CASSLVGDGEQFF.

As concerns this clone: Mismatch with germline at one junction end may stem from a read error. The same CDR3 can be traced to other DNA sequences in this sample. This sequence joins TRBV6-5 and TRBJ1-4; 8 bases are a match to TRBD1. The V gene's germline CDR1 is MNHEY and CDR2 SVGAGI. The CDR3 is 11 residues long. The CDR3 coding sequence is TGCGCCAGCAGACACCGGGACAGGATGTTTTTT. Translation: CASRHRDRMFF.

The chain's CDR3 is CSVGTGDQPQHF. As DNA, the CDR3 is TGCAGCGTTGGGACAGGGGATCAGCCCCAGCATTTT. The chain links TRBV29-1 to TRBJ1-5, with 9 bases identical to TRBD1. Unmatched junction bases numbered 0, after V lost 4 bases and J lost 5 bases. The germline CDR1 and CDR2 sequences are SQVTM and ANQGSEA. This CDR3 region has 12 residues.

This chain uses TRBV27 with TRBJ2-7, with D possibly being TRBD1 (6 bases). The CDR3 runs 14 residues. Germline V gene data show CDR1 as MNHEY and CDR2 as SMNVEV (reference sequence). Deletions cut 4 bases from V and 7 bases from J, with 17 bases between. The DNA for the CDR3 is TGTGCCAGCAGTTCCTACAGGGAGATGGGGGAGCAGTACGTC. Its translation is CASSSYREMGEQYV.

V and J are TRBV5-1 and TRBJ2-3; no definite D call. The CDR3 runs 15 residues. The V end was cut by 0 bases, the J end by 2 bases, with 10 bases between. Germline loops: CDR1 SGHRS, CDR2 YFSETQ. The CDR3: CASSLEGEFTDTQYF. In DNA form, the CDR3 reads TGCGCCAGCAGCTTGGAGGGTGAATTCACAGATACGCAGTATTTT.

V and J are TRBV11-2 and TRBJ2-3; the match to TRBD2 covers 8 bases. Germline assignment: CDR1 SGHAT and CDR2 FQNNGV. J gave up 1 base and V 1 base, and 4 bases lay outside the gene matches. The CDR3 contains 16 residues. CDR3 in DNA: TGTGCCAGCAGCTTAGTACGGGGGGGCGGCACAGATACGCAGTATTTT. The encoded protein is CASSLVRGGGTDTQYF.

The rearrangement uses TRBV2 and TRBJ1-1; D uncertain. Trimming pared 5 bases from V and 1 base from J, leaving 5 bases between. The CDR3 totals 12 residues. Germline CDR1 is SNHLY and CDR2 is FYNNEI. The CDR3 nucleotides are TGTGCCAGCAGTAACACGAACACTGAAGCTTTCTTT. It yields the protein CASSNTNTEAFF.

The chain recombines TRBV28 with TRBJ1-2; D may be TRBD1 (5 bases). Germline CDR1 reads MDHEN; CDR2 reads SYDVKM. Trimming removed 5 bases from V and 8 bases from J, with 21 bases in between. The CDR3 length is 15 residues. As DNA, the CDR3 is TGTGCCAGCAGTCCCGGGGACCGAGACACGGGAGGCTACACCTTC. It codes for CASSPGDRDTGGYTF.

The rearrangement joins TRBV2 to TRBJ2-2; D perhaps matches TRBD2 (5 bases). The V gene's germline CDR1 is SNHLY and CDR2 FYNNEI. The CDR3 is 13 residues long. Trimming left V 7 bases short and J 5 bases short, with 11 bases between. CDR3 sequence: CASTGSGTGELFF. The CDR3 region has the DNA TGTGCCAGCACGGGGTCTGGTACCGGGGAGCTGTTTTTT.

The V and J genes are TRBV11-3 and TRBJ2-7, with D perhaps TRBD2 (6 bases). This CDR3 spans 13 amino acids. Germline CDR1 reads SGHNT; CDR2 reads YENEEA. V lost 2 bases to trimming and J lost 3 bases, with 8 bases between them. The CDR3 reads CASSLFSGYEQYF. The CDR3, as DNA: TGTGCCAGCAGCTTATTTAGCGGCTACGAGCAGTACTTC.

This chain links TRBV6-1 with TRBJ2-2; 7 bases map to TRBD1. V shed 4 bases, J shed 7 bases, and the junction held 3 bases outside the gene matches. Germline V gene sequence: CDR1 MNHNS, CDR2 SASEGT. The CDR3 consists of 13 residues. CDR3 DNA: TGTGCCAGCAGTGGACAGGGTGGCGGGGAGCTGTTTTTT. Its translation: CASSGQGGGELFF.

In this sample, this clone turned up a few times. The rearrangement joins TRBV27 to TRBJ2-1; a weak D match, TRBD1 (5 bases). V lost 0 bases and J 7 bases, leaving 25 bases between the germline ends. This CDR3 is built from 19 residues. CDR1 and CDR2 from the germline V gene are MNHEY and SMNVEV (reference sequence). CDR3 region: CASSLSPAQGRNRRNEQFF. CDR3 in DNA: TGTGCCAGCAGTTTATCCCCGGCTCAGGGCCGAAATCGCAGGAATGAGCAGTTCTTC.

This clone was observed a handful of times. The V call is TRBV7-9, the J call TRBJ2-3; 12 nucleotides match TRBD2. The CDR3 is 15 amino acids. V shed 5 bases, J shed 9 bases, and the junction held 9 bases outside the gene matches. Germline V gene lookup returns CDR1 SEHNR and CDR2 FQNEAQ (reference sequence). The CDR3 here is CASSVLAGGTGTQYF. The CDR3 region has the DNA TGTGCCAGCAGCGTACTAGCGGGGGGAACAGGGACGCAGTATTTT.

This clone was detected only once. This chain joins TRBV10-1 and TRBJ2-2, with a tentative D call TRBD2 (5 bases). In germline, CDR1 is WNHNN, CDR2 SYGVQD (reference sequence). This CDR3 is built from 15 residues. V was cut by 2 bases and J by 5 bases, with 12 bases left in between. The CDR3 coding sequence is TGCGCCAGCAGTGAGAACCTAGCTGGGACCGGGGAGCTGTTTTTT. Translation: CASSENLAGTGELFF.

The chain carries TRBV19 and TRBJ1-1, with 8 bases matching TRBD1. The CDR3 contains 16 residues. V lost 5 bases, J lost 0 bases, and 8 bases stayed unmatched. Germline CDR1 reads LNHDA; CDR2 reads SQIVND (reference sequence). The CDR3 reads CASSARQGRMNTEAFF. The CDR3 nucleotides read TGTGCCAGTAGTGCAAGACAGGGGCGTATGAACACTGAAGCTTTCTTT.

The chain has TRBV5-5 and TRBJ1-6, with 9 bases lining up with TRBD1. The CDR3 is 14 amino acids. Germline-derived CDR1 and CDR2 are SGHKS and YYEKEE (reference sequence). V trimming: 7 bases; J trimming: 8 bases; junction bases outside the gene matches: 7. The CDR3 sequence: CASAGQGTDSPLHF. In nucleotides, the CDR3 is TGTGCCAGCGCTGGACAGGGGACAGATTCACCCCTCCACTTT.

This chain uses TRBV10-3 with TRBJ2-5; no definite D call. The CDR3 length is 13 residues. Germline CDR1 and CDR2: ENHRY and SYGVKD. Trimming cost V 0 bases and J 5 bases, with 7 bases left between them. As DNA, the CDR3 is TGTGCCATCAGTGAGTCGGAAGTTGAGACCCAGTACTTC. The encoded protein is CAISESEVETQYF.

This clone has a handful of counts. V is TRBV19 and J is TRBJ1-4, with 7 bases aligning to TRBD1. This CDR3 region has 14 residues. The ends lost 5 bases at V and 0 bases at J; junction bases unmatched: 0. Germline-derived CDR1 and CDR2 are LNHDA and SQIVND (reference sequence). CDR3 sequence (DNA): TGTGCCAGTAGTGGGACAGCAACTAATGAAAAACTGTTTTTT. Its translation is CASSGTATNEKLFF.

This sequence joins TRBV28 and TRBJ1-5; 9 positions agree with TRBD1. Germline V gene lookup returns CDR1 MDHEN and CDR2 SYDVKM. The CDR3 is 16 amino acids. V trimming: 4 bases; J trimming: 5 bases; junction bases outside the gene matches: 9. The CDR3 loop reads CASSSGDRVGDQPQHF. In DNA, the CDR3 is TGTGCCAGCAGTTCTGGGGACAGGGTGGGGGATCAGCCCCAGCATTTT.